A selection of T cell receptor beta chains follows, all from one sample in a study of Graves' ophthalmopathy and Graves' hyperthyroidism. TCRdb redid the calling of the multiplex PCR reads with MiXCR, one entry per CDR3 protein. Here the sample spans around 340,000 distinct CDR3 sequences, around a sixth being singletons. The sample was peripheral blood. Receptors were obtained from an adult man with Graves' ophthalmopathy. Both conserved end residues are trimmed from each CDR3. Fields, in order: J gene, V gene, CDR3 protein.

TRBJ1-3 TRBV27 ASSLGTGGSTIY
TRBJ1-2 TRBV6-1 ASSQDRAYGYT
TRBJ2-7 TRBV19 ASSIRDSYEQY
TRBJ1-2 TRBV15 ATSRDDRGNYGYT
TRBJ1-5 TRBV12-3/TRBV12-4 ASSSGVQPQH
TRBJ1-1 TRBV5-8 ASSGDRGRTEAF
TRBJ2-5 TRBV4-2 ASSQDTDGEETQY
TRBJ2-7 TRBV30 AWTGTPGEQY
TRBJ1-5 TRBV6-5 ASRTNIDQPQH
TRBJ2-3 TRBV11-2 ASSLVVTGGSDTQY
TRBJ1-2 TRBV12-3/TRBV12-4 ASSLRGDRGYT
TRBJ2-5 TRBV3-1 ASSQGKSLGFGETQY
TRBJ1-6 TRBV28 ASNMDRAKTPLH
TRBJ2-7 TRBV6-5 ASSSERDGYEQY
TRBJ2-2 TRBV19 ASSIRGITGELF
TRBJ1-5 TRBV6-1 ASSWGQNNQPQH
TRBJ2-7 TRBV2 ASSASGEQY
TRBJ2-7 TRBV5-4 ASSLVGGSNYEQY
TRBJ2-7 TRBV6-2/TRBV6-3 ASRRPTGTYEQY
TRBJ2-7 TRBV6-5 ASSYASGYSYEQY
TRBJ1-1 TRBV19 ASSISPSQTWDTEAF
TRBJ2-7 TRBV5-1 ASSESRDFHYEQY
TRBJ2-7 TRBV7-8 ASSSHPGTSSVMYEQY
TRBJ1-1 TRBV6-1 ATGQTNTEAF
TRBJ1-5 TRBV3-1 ASSQTGPLNQPQH
TRBJ2-7 TRBV20-1 SARDSGQPYEQY
TRBJ2-6 TRBV7-9 ASSRGFSGANVLT
TRBJ2-7 TRBV5-1 ASSSGGPHEQY
TRBJ2-7 TRBV3-1 ASSQVTTSYEQY
TRBJ2-7 TRBV6-2/TRBV6-3 ASSPLPPATGHEQY
TRBJ2-5 TRBV2 ASRPGRTQETQY
TRBJ2-5 TRBV28 ASTPDRGLETQY
TRBJ2-2 TRBV24-1 ATSDKGWTGELF
TRBJ2-5 TRBV6-2/TRBV6-3 ASSQDSIETQY
TRBJ2-6 TRBV11-2 ASSPGQGSGANVLT
TRBJ2-5 TRBV10-3 ATSEPGQQETQY
TRBJ1-2 TRBV6-2/TRBV6-3 ASSYVQGGYT
TRBJ1-2 TRBV28 HSQGDLTHNT
TRBJ2-3 TRBV24-1 ATRGVTDTQY
TRBJ2-4 TRBV12-3/TRBV12-4 ASSFGRNRAKNIQY
TRBJ2-7 TRBV5-1 ASSPGTSVYEQY
TRBJ1-6 TRBV9 ASSPSGVNSPLH
TRBJ2-2 TRBV11-2 ASSVRLAGAGELF
TRBJ2-3 TRBV5-1 ASSVAGGVTDTQY